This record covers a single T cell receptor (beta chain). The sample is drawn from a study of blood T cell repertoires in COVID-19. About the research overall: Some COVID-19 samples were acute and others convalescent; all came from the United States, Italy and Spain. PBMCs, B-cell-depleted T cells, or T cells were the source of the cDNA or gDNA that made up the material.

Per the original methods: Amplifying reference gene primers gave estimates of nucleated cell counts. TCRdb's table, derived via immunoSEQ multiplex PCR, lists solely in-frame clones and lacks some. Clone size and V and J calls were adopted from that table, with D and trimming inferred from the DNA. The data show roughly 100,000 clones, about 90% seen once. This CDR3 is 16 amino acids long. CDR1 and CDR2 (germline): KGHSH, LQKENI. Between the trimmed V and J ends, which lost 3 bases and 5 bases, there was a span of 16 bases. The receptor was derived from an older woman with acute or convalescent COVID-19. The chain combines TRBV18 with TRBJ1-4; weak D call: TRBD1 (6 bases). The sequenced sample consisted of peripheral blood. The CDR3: CASSPSGGRLNEKLFF. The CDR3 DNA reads TGTGCCAGCTCACCTAGCGGGGGGCGACTCAATGAAAAACTGTTTTTT.